This T cell receptor beta chain was sequenced in a study of T-cell memory formation after mild COVID-19. V was pared by 5 bases and J by 8 bases, with 18 bases between. The CDR3 has 14 residues. MiXCR was run by TCRdb on the 5' RACE reads, yielding one entry per CDR3 protein. This table has around 400,000 distinct CDR3 sequences, roughly a quarter appearing once. The chain joins TRBV12-3 or TRBV12-4 to TRBJ1-2; a weak D match, TRBD1 (5 bases). This TCR came from an adult woman who had mild COVID-19 (a few samples of this study predate the infection). Cell type and time point are not known. The specimen was PBMCs or a T cell subset sorted from them (not recorded which). The CDR3 DNA reads as TGTGCCAGCAGTCAGGGACCACACGTGGACGGCTACACCTTC. It translates to CASSQGPHVDGYTF.